The entry below gives a single TCR beta chain sequence along with its context. One end of the junction is discordant with germline, which a read error may explain. The data belong to a study of blood T cell repertoires in COVID-19. Study summary: The analysed material was cDNA or gDNA that came from T cells, B-cell-depleted T cells, or PBMCs.

Original analysis: Amplification from reference gene primers served as the basis for estimated nucleated cell counts. The assay was immunoSEQ multiplex PCR, and TCRdb's table has in-frame clones only and misses some. V and J calls and clone size come straight from that table; D and trimming were deduced from the DNA. The table records roughly 250,000 clones, approximately 91% of them present only once. The CDR3 has 12 residues. Germline V lookup: CDR1 MNHEY, CDR2 SVGAGI. This sequence originates from a woman between 35 and 50 years old who had recovered from COVID-19. Specimen: peripheral blood. The chain uses TRBV6-5 and TRBJ2-7; a weak D match, TRBD2 (5 bases). The CDR3 nucleotides read TGTGCCAGCCTAGGGAGTTCCTCCGAGCAGTACTTC. It yields the protein CASLGSSSEQYF.